Here is one T cell receptor (beta chain) with its context. It has no known antigen specificity. Nothing much larger sits one base from this clone, and base qualities are not available. According to the germline V gene, CDR1 reads LGHNA and CDR2 reads YNFKEQ. The CDR3 contains 15 residues, cysteine and phenylalanine counted. CDR3 DNA is the only sequence kept; it has 45 bases, read in frame from the first base. Germline trimming: 4 bases from V, 5 bases from J; junction bases outside gene matches: 5. This sample is part of a study of early T cells in non-severe SARS-CoV-2 infection (dated by TCRdb to the early 2020s). Notes on the research overall: Because TCR sequencing relied on bulk RNA taken from unsorted whole blood, pairing of alpha and beta chains was not possible. Study-wide findings and limitations: VDJdb matching was skewed toward anti-spike CD8 responses, so virus-specific expansions were likely underestimated and private and CD4 specificities were missed.

A case-control design nested within a healthcare worker cohort in London, UK, was used, with weekly nasopharyngeal swab PCR tests and blood sampling performed. Healthcare workers were recruited between 23 and 31 March 2020, during the week of the UK lockdown, and were followed weekly for up to roughly 15 weeks. Libraries were made using 5' RACE. TCRdb shows the sequencer as NextSeq 500. The TCR library protocol attached unique molecular identifiers to individual cDNA molecules to correct for sequencing error and PCR bias. TCR alpha and beta chains were both sequenced, and the abundances of alpha and beta sequences in each sample were closely correlated with each other. In the original analysis: Decombinator V4 was used to perform V gene, J gene and CDR3 annotation of TCR sequences. TCRs were defined as expanded if a significant change between any two time points was detected under a Poisson model with p below 0.0001. TCR abundances were normalised to the total number of TCRs sequenced per sample and were expressed as counts per million. MAIT TCRs were defined by TRAV1-2 paired with TRAJ12, TRAJ20 or TRAJ33, and iNKT TCRs by TRAV10 paired with TRAJ18. A search of VDJdb, accessed on 1 November 2021, was run for TCRs annotated to CMV, EBV and SARS-CoV-2, with TCRs annotated for multiple antigens excluded. The public reads were reanalyzed by TCRdb: fastp trimming at Q25, MiXCR alignment, in-frame beta chains only. Every distinct CDR3 protein forms one entry, paired with its most common genes and DNA. TCRdb assigned the V and J calls; the authors' analysis was not used. The sample data list approximately 76,000 distinct CDR3 sequences, and around 11% of these were observed just once. The ten largest clones capture over 3.5% of the sample.

This sequence originates from an adult who was a healthcare worker with PCR-confirmed SARS-CoV-2 infection or an uninfected control (not recorded which). The sequence links TRBV4-2 to TRBJ2-1; TRBD2 agrees with 10 junctional bases. The material sequenced was whole blood. The CDR3 here reads CASSPGLAVNNEQFF. The DNA sequence is given as TGTGCCAGCAGCCCCGGACTAGCGGTTAACAATGAGCAGTTCTTC.